The rows below give T cell receptor beta chains drawn from one sample of a study of patients and donors after allogeneic stem cell transplantation. Using its own MiXCR run on the RT-PCR reads, TCRdb lists one record per CDR3 protein. The data hold over 150,000 distinct CDR3 sequences, with more than 35% observed a single time. Sequenced sample: blood, either unsorted or a sorted T cell fraction (not recorded which). These receptors were obtained from a human donor who was either an allogeneic HSCT recipient or a stem cell or donor lymphocyte infusion donor (not recorded which). It is not recorded whose cells these are; they may come from a transplant donor. The CDR3 runs from the conserved cysteine through the conserved F or W. D genes are given only for firm matches. The size of a clone is reported for some rows only, either as once, few or many, or as a class for expanded clones.

d_call,j_call,clone_size,v_call,cdr3_length,cdr3_nt,cdr3_aa
TRBD1,TRBJ1-1,-,TRBV5-1,13,TGCGCCAGCAGCACGACAGGGGTGACTGAAGCTTTCTTT,CASSTTGVTEAFF
TRBD2,TRBJ2-7,few,TRBV6-5,14,TGTGCCAGCAGTCAAACTAGCGGGAGCGACGAGCAGTACTTC,CASSQTSGSDEQYF
-,TRBJ2-7,-,TRBV11-2,15,TGTGCCAGCAGCCTATTACGACAGGATACCTACGAGCAGTACTTC,CASSLLRQDTYEQYF
-,TRBJ2-7,few,TRBV4-3,14,TGCGCCAGCAGCCAGGAATACAGGGCCTACGAGCAGTACTTC,CASSQEYRAYEQYF
-,TRBJ1-1,-,TRBV29-1,13,TGCAGCGGGAAACAGTCGATGAACACTGAAGCTTTCTTT,CSGKQSMNTEAFF
-,TRBJ2-7,once,TRBV25-1,12,TGTGCCAGCAGCGGAGTTACGGGGGAGCAGTACTTC,CASSGVTGEQYF
TRBD1,TRBJ1-4,few,TRBV27,14,TGTGCCAGCAGCACCGGGACAGGGAATGAAAAACTGTTTTTT,CASSTGTGNEKLFF
-,TRBJ2-3,many,TRBV7-9,14,TGTGCCAGCAGCCCTCTGGACTTCACAGATACGCAGTATTTT,CASSPLDFTDTQYF
TRBD1,TRBJ1-4,-,TRBV18,16,TGTGCCAGCTCACGAGACCAGCAGGGGGCGAATGAAAAACTGTTTTTT,CASSRDQQGANEKLFF
-,TRBJ1-1,-,TRBV5-1,15,TGCGCCAGCAGCTTGAGGGGATACTTGGACACTGAAGCTTTCTTT,CASSLRGYLDTEAFF
TRBD2,TRBJ2-7,few,TRBV12-3/TRBV12-4,12,TGTGCCAGCAGCTCCCGACCGGGAGGGGAGTACTTC,CASSSRPGGEYF
-,TRBJ1-2,-,TRBV2,12,TGTGCCAGCACCCGGACAGAGGGCGGCTACACCTTC,CASTRTEGGYTF
TRBD2,TRBJ2-1,-,TRBV20-1,15,TGCAGTGCTAGAAGGACTAGCGGGAGGGGAAGGGAGCAGTTCTTC,CSARRTSGRGREQFF
-,TRBJ1-1,-,TRBV15,13,TGTGCCACCAGCAGAGTTGGCGGCACTGAAGCTTTCTTT,CATSRVGGTEAFF
-,TRBJ1-1,-,TRBV7-8,16,TGTGCCAGCAGCTCTGATAGGACAGCTAAGAACACTGAAGCTTTCTTT,CASSSDRTAKNTEAFF
-,TRBJ1-2,few,TRBV20-1,15,TGCAGTGCTAGCCCCCTTCGACAGGAATCCTATGGCTACACCTTC,CSASPLRQESYGYTF
-,TRBJ2-7,-,TRBV5-5,13,TGTGCCAGCAGCTTGTGGGAGATAGACGAGCAGTACTTC,CASSLWEIDEQYF
-,TRBJ1-2,few,TRBV5-1,13,TGCGCCAGCAGCGATGACAGTACCTATGGCTACACCTTC,CASSDDSTYGYTF
TRBD2,TRBJ2-7,few,TRBV10-3,17,TGTGCCATCAGCCGTTCGGGACTAGCGGGAGCCCCCTACGAGCAGTACTTC,CAISRSGLAGAPYEQYF